The clone carrying this TCR beta chain was counted a few times. Antigen specificity is unknown. This sample is drawn from a study of OX40 agonist ivuxolimab in advanced cancers. Across the study: The study gave patients intravenous ivuxolimab at 0.01 to 10 mg/kg every 2 weeks. Every patient in dose escalation had hepatocellular carcinoma, melanoma, renal cell or head and neck cancer.

This CDR3 comprises 13 residues. The V end was cut by 2 bases, the J end by 0 bases, with 2 bases between. The V gene's germline CDR1 is SQVTM and CDR2 ANQGSEA. Using immunoSEQ multiplex PCR, the repertoire was profiled, and TCRdb retains in-frame clones only, with some absent. The data show tens of thousands of clones, roughly 86% seen once. Study-level points and caveats: In CD8+ T cells, expanded clones were on average more numerous than in CD4+. Low normalized T-cell clonal expansion was also seen in some nonresponders.

This TCR derives from an adult with an advanced solid tumor such as melanoma, head and neck, liver or kidney cancer. The sequencing here drew on CD4+ or CD8+ T cells sorted from blood, taken in a trial of the OX40 agonist ivuxolimab. This chain uses TRBV29-1 with TRBJ2-6, with D unclear. CDR3 region: CSVESSGANVLTF. CDR3 DNA sequence: TGCAGCGTTGAAAGCTCTGGGGCCAACGTCCTGACTTTC.